Shown below are 30 T cell receptor beta chains from a single sample sequenced in a study of T cell repertoires in cytomegalovirus infection. One entry per CDR3 protein, called by TCRdb with MiXCR from the reads. The sample lists about 85,000 distinct CDR3 sequences, approximately 46% seen once, with approximately 95% in the top ten. No antigen has been identified for these receptors. The material sequenced was CD8+ T cells from cultured PBMCs, taken from culture after CMV antigen stimulation. Receptors were obtained from a human donor in good health (CMV status not recorded). Some clones in this sample may be carry-over from other donors' samples.

For this clonotype: The junction departs from the called germline gene at one end, perhaps through a read error. The genes are TRBV20-1 and TRBJ1-4; D uncertain. Looked up from germline, CDR1 is DFQATT and CDR2 is SNEGSKA (reference sequence). This CDR3 has 14 residues. As DNA, the CDR3 is TGCAGTGCTCAGTTGTTACATGCAAGAGAAAATCTGTTTTTT. It specifies CSAQLLHARENLFF.

The genes are TRBV24-1 and TRBJ2-1, with 7 positions matching TRBD2. Germline V lookup: CDR1 KGHDR, CDR2 SFDVKD. V was pared by 1 base and J by 10 bases, with 12 bases of the junction left unmatched. This CDR3 comprises 16 residues. CDR3 protein: CATSDLGLAEGDEQFF. In nucleotides, the CDR3 is TGTGCCACCAGTGATTTAGGGCTAGCGGAGGGCGACGAGCAGTTCTTC.

The rearrangement links TRBV12-3 or TRBV12-4 to TRBJ2-5; D is unresolved. This CDR3 region has 17 residues. The ends were cut back, 5 bases at V and 4 bases at J, with 23 bases in the middle. The CDR3 protein is CASSPPRWTPEAETQYF. CDR3 DNA: TGTGCCAGCAGTCCCCCCAGGTGGACCCCAGAGGCAGAGACCCAGTACTTC.

This chain joins TRBV6-6 and TRBJ2-1, with 7 bases lining up with TRBD2. The CDR3 spans 17 residues. CDR1 is MNHNY and CDR2 is SVGAGI in the germline V gene (reference sequence). With V trimmed by 0 bases and J by 9 bases, 14 bases remained unmatched. The CDR3: CASSYSVEGPREGEQFF. The CDR3, as DNA: TGTGCCAGCAGTTACTCGGTCGAGGGGCCGAGGGAGGGTGAGCAGTTCTTC.

This clonotype was counted a few times. V is TRBV7-9 and J is TRBJ1-6; 9 bases fit TRBD1. Losses at the gene ends were 5 bases for V and 7 bases for J; bases not matched to a gene: 3. The CDR3 extends over 14 amino acids. Germline loops: CDR1 SEHNR, CDR2 FQNEAQ (reference sequence). In DNA, the CDR3 is TGTGCCAGCAGCCCCGGACAGGGGAATTCACCCCTCCACTTT. Amino acid sequence: CASSPGQGNSPLHF.

V and J are TRBV7-6 and TRBJ2-3; D unresolved. CDR1 SGHVS and CDR2 FNYEAQ come from the germline V gene. The CDR3 contains 15 residues. Trimming shortened V by 5 bases and J by 4 bases, and 16 bases separated the two germline ends. In DNA, the CDR3 is TGTGCCAGCAGCCGTCAAGTTTCAGGTTCAGATACGCAGTATTTT. It is translated as CASSRQVSGSDTQYF.

This clonotype showed up just once. V and J are TRBV6-2 or TRBV6-3 and TRBJ2-7; TRBD2 is a possible D gene (5 bases). V gave up 2 bases and J gave up 6 bases, with 17 bases separating them. CDR1 is MNHEY and CDR2 is SVGEGT in the germline V gene. The CDR3 runs 15 residues. The CDR3 region is CASSYPRARAFEQYF. The CDR3 DNA reads TGTGCCAGCAGTTACCCCCGGGCGAGGGCGTTCGAGCAGTACTTC.

The chain recombines TRBV20-1 with TRBJ2-1; D call uncertain. This CDR3 comprises 14 residues. Germline CDR1 and CDR2: DFQATT and SNEGSKA (reference sequence). Trimming took off 1 base at V and 3 bases at J, with 10 bases between the two ends. The CDR3 nucleotides are TGCAGTGCTAGAGTCCTGGATAACTACAATGAGCAGTTCTTC. It yields the protein CSARVLDNYNEQFF.

This chain joins TRBV20-1 and TRBJ2-2; 7 nucleotides line up with TRBD2. Germline V lookup: CDR1 DFQATT, CDR2 SNEGSKA (reference sequence). The CDR3 runs 13 residues. The V gene end was trimmed by 4 bases and the J gene end by 4 bases; junction bases not matched to a gene: 3. Here the CDR3 DNA reads TGCAGTGCTATCGGGGAGGGCACCGGGGAGCTGTTTTTT. Translated, it gives CSAIGEGTGELFF.

This clonotype was seen only a few times. In DNA form, the CDR3 reads TGTGCCAGCAGACTAGGGCGGGGTGGCGTAACGCCCCTCCACTTT. The encoded protein is CASRLGRGGVTPLHF. V and J are TRBV11-2 and TRBJ1-6; no clear D gene. This CDR3 comprises 15 residues. V shed 6 bases and J shed 13 bases, with 22 bases lying between them. In germline, CDR1 is SGHAT, CDR2 FQNNGV.

The CDR3 nucleotides are TGTGCCAGCAGTTTAGGACTGGACACCTCCACAGATACGCAGTATTTT. Translated, it gives CASSLGLDTSTDTQYF. This chain connects TRBV12-3 or TRBV12-4 to TRBJ2-3, with D maybe TRBD1 (5 bases). CDR3 length equals 16 residues. V was trimmed by 1 base and J by 2 bases, leaving 13 bases between them.

This clonotype was counted only a few times. The chain links TRBV6-6 to TRBJ2-1; 8 positions match TRBD2. Germline V gene sequence: CDR1 MNHNY, CDR2 SVGAGI (reference sequence). This CDR3 spans 16 amino acids. J lost 7 bases, V lost 0 bases, and 8 bases had no gene match. For the CDR3, the DNA is TGTGCCAGCAGTTACTCGGTTCAGCGGGGGAGTAATGAGCAGTTCTTC. The encoded protein is CASSYSVQRGSNEQFF.

This clonotype was picked up a small number of times. The chain recombines TRBV2 with TRBJ1-1; TRBD1 aligns across 9 bases. Losses at the gene ends were 7 bases for V and 1 base for J; bases not matched to a gene: 4. The CDR3 covers 14 residues. Germline lookup yields CDR1 SNHLY and CDR2 FYNNEI. This CDR3 reads CASIPGQGNTEAFF. The DNA of the CDR3 is TGTGCCAGCATCCCGGGACAGGGGAACACTGAAGCTTTCTTT.

This rearrangement joins TRBV27 to TRBJ2-7, with TRBD1 matching over 7 bases. The CDR3 runs to 15 residues. CDR1 and CDR2 from the germline V gene are MNHEY and SMNVEV (reference sequence). With V trimmed by 4 bases and J by 2 bases, 8 bases remained unmatched. CDR3 loop: CASSSVDRPAYEQYF. The CDR3 DNA is TGTGCCAGCAGTTCCGTGGACAGGCCCGCCTACGAGCAGTACTTC.

This clonotype occurred a few times. The chain has TRBV12-3 or TRBV12-4 and TRBJ2-3, with D perhaps TRBD2 (6 bases). This CDR3 has 15 amino acids. With 2 bases removed from V and 5 bases from J, the gap between germline ends came to 14 bases. CDR3 coding DNA: TGTGCCAGCAGTTTATGGGAACTGGGGGGAGATACGCAGTATTTT. Translation gives CASSLWELGGDTQYF.

This chain links TRBV14 with TRBJ1-1; D call uncertain. From germline, CDR1 is SGHDN and CDR2 FVKESK. Trimming took 3 bases from V and 7 from J, leaving 6 bases between them. The CDR3 totals 11 residues. CDR3 nucleotides: TGTGCCAGCAGCCAGTATAGTGAAGCTTTCTTT. Its translation is CASSQYSEAFF.

The CDR3 loop is CASSLGQGASNQPQHF. In DNA form, the CDR3 reads TGTGCCAGCAGCTTAGGACAGGGGGCATCAAATCAGCCCCAGCATTTT. This rearrangement joins TRBV7-8 to TRBJ1-5, with TRBD1 matching 10 bases. The CDR3 length is 16 residues. V shed 1 base, J shed 4 bases, and the junction held 4 bases outside the gene matches. Germline CDR1 reads SGHVS; CDR2 reads FQNEAQ.

V usage is TRBV7-6 and J usage is TRBJ1-4; D remains unclear. The CDR3 sequence is 17 residues long. Trimming left V 5 bases short and J 7 bases short, with 23 bases between. Germline loops: CDR1 SGHVS, CDR2 FNYEAQ. CDR3 bases: TGTGCCAGCAGCCATACCCTCGGGCGGGGAATCGGTGAAAAACTGTTTTTT. Encoded protein: CASSHTLGRGIGEKLFF.

A note on this clonotype: At one end the junction does not follow the germline gene, possibly because of a read error. The chain has TRBV7-7 and TRBJ2-1; 11 bases fit TRBD2. This CDR3 comprises 16 residues. Germline values: CDR1 SSHAT, CDR2 FNYEAQ (reference sequence). The CDR3 DNA is TGTGCTAGCAGCTTGAGGACTAGCGGGTCATCAAATGAGCAGTTCTTC. It codes for CASSLRTSGSSNEQFF.

The chain has TRBV5-1 and TRBJ2-7; the D gene is possibly TRBD2 (6 bases). Germline-derived CDR1 and CDR2 are SGHRS and YFSETQ. Trimming took 1 base from V and 5 from J, leaving 13 bases between them. CDR3 size: 14 residues. The DNA of the CDR3 is TGCGCCAGCAGCTTGTTGGAGGGAGGAGACGAGCAGTACTTC. Its translation: CASSLLEGGDEQYF.

This clonotype was recorded many times. V and J are TRBV7-8 and TRBJ1-4; D may be TRBD1 (5 bases). CDR1 and CDR2 from the germline V gene are SGHVS and FQNEAQ. The CDR3 consists of 16 residues. V lost 4 bases, J lost 0 bases, and 12 bases lay in between. Written as DNA, the CDR3 is TGTGCCAGCAGCTGGGGACGGATTGCAACTAATGAAAAACTGTTTTTT. As protein: CASSWGRIATNEKLFF.

In its sample, this clonotype was seen a few times. The chain uses TRBV7-2 and TRBJ2-7, with 8 bases fitting TRBD1. This CDR3 region has 14 residues. The ends lost 6 bases at V and 2 bases at J; junction bases unmatched: 6. Germline V lookup: CDR1 SGHTA, CDR2 FQGNSA. The CDR3, as DNA: TGTGCCAGCAGTCCTACGACAGGGGCCTACGAGCAGTACTTC. It specifies CASSPTTGAYEQYF.

The chain carries TRBV7-6 and TRBJ1-1; 8 nucleotides match TRBD1. This CDR3 has 13 amino acids. Germline V lookup: CDR1 SGHVS, CDR2 FNYEAQ. V gave up 5 bases and J gave up 4 bases; unmatched junction bases: 3. The CDR3: CASSLGQGTEAFF. As DNA, the CDR3 is TGTGCCAGCAGCCTAGGACAGGGCACTGAAGCTTTCTTT.

This clonotype was seen only a few times. The rearrangement joins TRBV27 to TRBJ1-1; TRBD1 agrees at 7 bases. V lost 3 bases to trimming and J lost 4 bases; unmatched junction nucleotides: 20. CDR1 and CDR2 (germline): MNHEY, SMNVEV (reference sequence). The CDR3 spans 19 residues. CDR3 in DNA: TGTGCCAGCAGTTTTAAGGGGGCCCAGGCAGGGCAGTTTTTCACTGAAGCTTTCTTT. This translates into CASSFKGAQAGQFFTEAFF.

The chain employs TRBV27 and TRBJ2-3; D is possibly TRBD1 (5 bases). V was clipped by 1 base and J by 3 bases, with 8 bases between them. Per the germline V gene, CDR1 is MNHEY and CDR2 is SMNVEV (reference sequence). CDR3 length: 14 amino acids. The CDR3: CASSLYQGTDTQYF. CDR3 in DNA: TGTGCCAGCAGTTTATACCAGGGAACAGATACGCAGTATTTT.

The V call is TRBV6-1, the J call TRBJ2-7, with D possibly being TRBD1 or TRBD2 (6 bases each). Germline CDR1 reads MNHNS; CDR2 reads SASEGT. The CDR3 has 15 amino acids. V dropped 7 bases and J dropped 1 base, with 17 bases sitting between them. The CDR3 here is CASTEVGGASYEQYF. The CDR3, as DNA: TGTGCCAGCACTGAGGTGGGGGGCGCATCCTACGAGCAGTACTTC.

This clonotype was recorded once. The chain couples TRBV6-1 to TRBJ2-3; 9 bases fit TRBD2. Per the germline V gene, CDR1 is MNHNS and CDR2 is SASEGT. The V segment lost 5 bases and the J segment 7 bases; nucleotides outside the gene matches: 4. CDR3 length: 13 residues. The CDR3 DNA is TGTGCCAGCAGTTACGGACTAGCGCATACGCAGTATTTT. This sequence encodes CASSYGLAHTQYF.

The rearrangement links TRBV7-2 to TRBJ1-5; D gene ambiguous. The CDR3 covers 15 residues. Germline V lookup: CDR1 SGHTA, CDR2 FQGNSA. The germline V and J ends were trimmed by 2 bases and 7 bases, with 15 bases remaining between them. The CDR3 reads CASSLQDVVQQPQHF. The CDR3 DNA sequence: TGTGCCAGCAGCTTACAAGACGTGGTCCAGCAGCCCCAGCATTTT.

This chain connects TRBV7-8 to TRBJ2-1; the D is unclear. Trimming took off 3 bases at V and 5 bases at J, with 5 bases between the two ends. Germline CDR1 is SGHVS and CDR2 is FQNEAQ. This CDR3 comprises 12 residues. CDR3: CASSFLNNEQFF. CDR3 bases: TGTGCCAGCAGCTTTTTAAACAATGAGCAGTTCTTC.

This clonotype was detected only a few times. CDR3 DNA sequence: TGTGCCAGCAGTGAAGCGGCAGGAAACACCCTAGCCAAAAACATTCAGTACTTC. The encoded protein is CASSEAAGNTLAKNIQYF. The J gene is TRBJ2-4, the V gene TRBV6-1; unclear D gene. V was pared by 0 bases and J by 0 bases, with 15 bases between. In germline, CDR1 is MNHNS, CDR2 SASEGT. The CDR3 is made up of 18 amino acids.